Presented here are 8 T cell receptor beta chains from one specimen sequenced in a study of T cell responses to AZD1222 COVID-19 vaccine. Measured with immunoSEQ multiplex PCR; TCRdb has only the in-frame clones, and not every one. Here the sample spans around 94,000 clones, more than 70% being singletons. Sequencing used peripheral blood, obtained on day 0 of AZD1222 vaccination. The receptors shown here come from an adult in good health.

CDR3 nucleotide sequence: TGCGCCAGCGGCGGACTAGCGGGAAACCTAAGGGAGCAGTTCTTC. As protein: CASGGLAGNLREQFF. The chain carries TRBV4-3 and TRBJ2-1, with 12 bases identical to TRBD2. The germline V gene encodes CDR1 LGHNA and CDR2 YSLEER. This CDR3 region has 15 residues. V lost 8 bases, J lost 10 bases, and 12 bases stayed unmatched.

The CDR3: CASSVGTDYMNTEAFF. In DNA, the CDR3 is TGTGCCAGCAGCGTAGGGACAGACTATATGAACACTGAAGCTTTCTTT. J is TRBJ1-1 and V is TRBV9; a possible D gene is TRBD1 (6 bases). V was shortened by 0 bases and J by 0 bases, with 12 bases between the two germline ends. The germline V gene encodes CDR1 SGDLS and CDR2 YYNGEE. This CDR3 region has 16 residues. Supplemented by reference TRBV9 and TRBJ1-1, the full variable domain reads DSGVTQTPKHLITATGQRVTLRCSPRSGDLSVYWYQQSLDQGLQFLIQYYNGEERAKGNILERFSAQQFPDLHSELNLSSLELGDSALYFCASSVGTDYMNTEAFFGQGTRLTVV.

Only one count was recorded for this clone. The chain joins TRBV6-2 or TRBV6-3 to TRBJ2-7, with 7 positions matching TRBD1. CDR1 and CDR2 from the germline V gene are MNHEY and SVGEGT. With V trimmed by 0 bases and J by 4 bases, 3 bases remained unmatched. The CDR3 sequence is 14 residues long. The CDR3, as DNA: TGTGCCAGCAGTTACTCCACGACAGGGTACGAGCAGTACGTC. Protein product: CASSYSTTGYEQYV.

CDR3 in amino acids: CASSPPVGATEAFF. Here the CDR3 DNA reads TGTGCCAGCTCACCACCGGTGGGGGCGACTGAAGCTTTCTTT. This sequence joins TRBV18 and TRBJ1-1; tentatively, D is TRBD1 (6 bases). Per germline, CDR1 KGHSH and CDR2 LQKENI. The CDR3 extends over 14 amino acids. Trimming cost V 0 bases and J 5 bases, with 10 bases left between them.

The V gene is TRBV9, the J gene TRBJ1-6; D gene ambiguous. V lost 1 base and J lost 8, with 19 bases in between. Germline V gene data show CDR1 as SGDLS and CDR2 as YYNGEE. The CDR3 is 17 residues long. The chain's CDR3 is CASSVPEVYGEDSPLHF. CDR3 nucleotides: TGTGCCAGCAGCGTACCCGAGGTGTACGGGGAAGATTCACCCCTCCACTTT.

V usage is TRBV11-2 and J usage is TRBJ2-7, with TRBD1 identical over 9 bases. V lost 3 bases and J lost 6; bases outside the gene matches: 3. Germline lookup yields CDR1 SGHAT and CDR2 FQNNGV. The CDR3 covers 13 residues. The CDR3 DNA reads as TGTGCCAGCAGCTTGGGACAGGGCCTCGAGCAGTACGTC. Translation: CASSLGQGLEQYV.

This clone was seen just once. V gene TRBV6-5 combines with J gene TRBJ1-1; D ambiguous. This CDR3 is built from 15 residues. CDR1 is MNHEY, CDR2 SVGAGI, per germline. The V end was cut by 2 bases, the J end by 4 bases, with 14 bases between. The CDR3 is CASSYTDPPGTEAFF. CDR3 nucleotide sequence: TGTGCCAGCAGTTACACCGACCCACCCGGCACTGAAGCTTTCTTT.

The rearrangement uses TRBV6-1 and TRBJ1-1; the D gene is possibly TRBD1 (6 bases). Germline V lookup: CDR1 MNHNS, CDR2 SASEGT. V lost 3 bases and J 0 bases, leaving 8 bases between the germline ends. This CDR3 is built from 14 residues. CDR3 in DNA: TGTGCCAGCAGTGACAGGGGATTGAACACTGAAGCTTTCTTT. Translated, it gives CASSDRGLNTEAFF.